Below, 22 T cell receptor beta chains from the same sample are listed, as sequenced in a study of cytomegalovirus exposure and HLA in healthy donors. TCRdb's copy holds only in-frame clones and misses some; the assay was immunoSEQ multiplex PCR. There are 170,000 or so clones in the sample; around 82% occur only once, and 2.8% lies in the top ten. The material sequenced was PBMCs. The receptor set was obtained from a young woman in good health and CMV-seropositive.

V is TRBV29-1 and J is TRBJ1-1, with D unclear. Germline V gene lookup returns CDR1 SQVTM and CDR2 ANQGSEA. This CDR3 is 11 amino acids long. Trimming stripped 6 bases from V and 10 bases from J, with 15 bases between. CDR3 protein: CSVGYIRGAFF. The CDR3 nucleotides read TGCAGCGTGGGGTACATTCGGGGAGCTTTCTTT. Together with reference TRBV29-1 and TRBJ1-1, the CDR3 gives the full variable domain: SAVISQKPSRDICQRGTSLTIQCQVDSQVTMMFWYRQQPGQSLTLIATANQGSEATYESGFVIDKFPISRPNLTFSTLTVSNMSPEDSSIYLCSVGYIRGAFFGQGTRLTVV.

This clone has a handful of counts. V is TRBV29-1 and J is TRBJ1-6; a weak D match, TRBD1 (5 bases). The CDR3 is made up of 13 amino acids. V was shortened by 7 bases and J by 9 bases, with 16 bases between the two germline ends. CDR1 is SQVTM, CDR2 ANQGSEA, per germline. This CDR3 is CSARDSDGSPLHF. Here the CDR3 DNA reads TGCAGCGCACGGGACTCGGACGGTTCACCCCTCCACTTT.

The table lists this clone with a few counts. The chain joins TRBV2 to TRBJ2-7; D may be TRBD2 (6 bases). This CDR3 has 13 amino acids. Between the trimmed V and J ends, which lost 7 bases and 4 bases, there was a span of 14 bases. CDR1 and CDR2 (germline): SNHLY, FYNNEI. The CDR3 loop reads CASTPGEFYEQYF. The CDR3 DNA is TGTGCCAGCACACCGGGGGAGTTTTACGAGCAGTACTTC.

V is TRBV27 and J is TRBJ2-1; possible D gene TRBD2, 7 bases. Germline-derived CDR1 and CDR2 are MNHEY and SMNVEV (reference sequence). The V gene lost 5 bases and the J gene lost 6 bases, with 23 bases spanning the gap. The CDR3 extends over 17 amino acids. The CDR3 protein is CASSPQYVGGRINEQFF. The CDR3 DNA reads as TGTGCCAGCAGTCCCCAGTACGTGGGGGGGCGGATCAATGAGCAGTTCTTC.

In DNA, the CDR3 is TGTGCCAGCAGCTTTGAGGGAGGACCCTTAGTTGGCTACACCTTC. This translates into CASSFEGGPLVGYTF. The V gene is TRBV5-5, the J gene TRBJ1-2; D is unclear. This CDR3 contains 15 residues. V was trimmed by 2 bases and J by 7 bases, leaving 18 bases between them. Germline V gene data show CDR1 as SGHKS and CDR2 as YYEKEE (reference sequence).

The CDR3 bases are TGTGCCAGCAACCTCAGAAGCTCCTACAATGAGCAGTTCTTC. This codes for CASNLRSSYNEQFF. This chain uses TRBV6-6 with TRBJ2-1; no clear D gene. The V gene lost 7 bases and the J gene lost 0 bases, with 10 bases spanning the gap. This CDR3 spans 14 amino acids. Germline V gene data show CDR1 as MNHNY and CDR2 as SVGAGI (reference sequence).

The chain has TRBV5-1 and TRBJ2-7; 8 bases map to TRBD1. This CDR3 is built from 15 residues. After removal of 4 bases from V and 1 base from J, the junction contained 7 bases not matched to a gene. Per germline, CDR1 SGHRS and CDR2 YFSETQ. CDR3 sequence (DNA): TGCGCCAGCAGCCCCGGGACAGGATATTCCTACGAGCAGTACTTC. This sequence encodes CASSPGTGYSYEQYF.

The V and J genes are TRBV7-2 and TRBJ1-1; possible D gene TRBD1, 6 bases. Germline CDR1 reads SGHTA; CDR2 reads FQGNSA. Trimming stripped 1 base from V and 3 bases from J, with 12 bases between. The CDR3 spans 15 residues. The CDR3 nucleotides read TGTGCCAGCAGCTTAGTCACAGGGACCGACACTGAAGCTTTCTTT. It is translated as CASSLVTGTDTEAFF. The complete variable domain, with remaining parts taken from reference TRBV7-2 and TRBJ1-1, reads GAGVSQSPSNKVTEKGKDVELRCDPISGHTALYWYRQSLGQGLEFLIYFQGNSAPDKSGLPSDRFSAERTGGSVSTLTIQRTQQEDSAVYLCASSLVTGTDTEAFFGQGTRLTVV.

The chain uses TRBV15 and TRBJ2-1; 7 nucleotides agree with TRBD1. The CDR3 length is 15 residues. V gave up 5 bases and J gave up 4 bases; unmatched junction bases: 8. Germline assignment: CDR1 LNHNV and CDR2 YYDKDF (reference sequence). The CDR3 DNA follows: TGTGCCACCAGCTATAGGGGGCCGAGGTACAATGAGCAGTTCTTC. Its translation is CATSYRGPRYNEQFF.

V gene TRBV5-6 combines with J gene TRBJ2-5, with 8 bases that match TRBD1. The V segment lost 4 bases and the J segment 4 bases; nucleotides outside the gene matches: 3. The CDR3 totals 13 residues. CDR1 SGHDT and CDR2 YYEEEE come from the germline V gene. In nucleotides, the CDR3 is TGTGCCAGCAGCACCGACAGGGGAGAGACCCAGTACTTC. Protein: CASSTDRGETQYF. Drawing the rest from reference TRBV5-6 and TRBJ2-5, the complete variable domain is DAGVTQSPTHLIKTRGQQVTLRCSPKSGHDTVSWYQQALGQGPQFIFQYYEEEERQRGNFPDRFSGHQFPNYSSELNVNALLLGDSALYLCASSTDRGETQYFGPGTRLLVL.

The chain couples TRBV11-2 to TRBJ1-2, with a possible D match to TRBD1 (5 bases). Germline CDR1 and CDR2: SGHAT and FQNNGV. Trimming removed 1 base at V and 7 bases at J, with 7 bases between. The CDR3 spans 12 residues. DNA of the CDR3: TGTGCCAGCAGCTTAGTGGACACTGGCTACACCTTC. Encoded protein: CASSLVDTGYTF.

V is TRBV7-9 and J is TRBJ1-5; TRBD1 aligns across 8 bases. Germline assignment: CDR1 SEHNR and CDR2 FQNEAQ (reference sequence). The CDR3 is made up of 14 amino acids. J lost 1 base, V lost 4 bases, and 0 bases had no gene match. The CDR3 DNA reads TGTGCCAGCAGCTGGGACAGGAGCAATCAGCCCCAGCATTTT. Encoded protein: CASSWDRSNQPQHF. Full variable domain (missing parts from reference TRBV7-9 and TRBJ1-5): DTGVSQNPRHKITKRGQNVTFRCDPISEHNRLYWYRQTLGQGPEFLTYFQNEAQLEKSRLLSDRFSAERPKGSFSTLEIQRTEQGDSAMYLCASSWDRSNQPQHFGDGTRLSIL.

As DNA, the CDR3 is TGTGCCAGCAGTTCCTTGGGGGCTGGCAATCAGCCCCAGCATTTT. Translation: CASSSLGAGNQPQHF. This chain uses TRBV27 with TRBJ1-5; tentative D call: TRBD1 (6 bases). Trimming pared 4 bases from V and 2 bases from J, leaving 12 bases between. The germline CDR1 and CDR2 sequences are MNHEY and SMNVEV (reference sequence). The CDR3 consists of 15 residues.

The chain has TRBV4-3 and TRBJ2-7; D may be TRBD1 (5 bases). CDR1 is LGHNA and CDR2 is YSLEER in the germline V gene. This CDR3 is 15 amino acids long. V was cut by 0 bases and J by 3 bases, with 12 bases left in between. The CDR3 DNA follows: TGCGCCAGCAGCCAAGATTACACGGACAACTACGAGCAGTACTTC. This gives the protein CASSQDYTDNYEQYF.

The chain employs TRBV6-5 and TRBJ1-3; D remains unclear. The CDR3 runs 15 residues. V lost 2 bases and J 0 bases, leaving 8 bases between the germline ends. The germline CDR1 and CDR2 sequences are MNHEY and SVGAGI. Here the CDR3 reads CASSYRTNSGNTIYF. The CDR3 nucleotides are TGTGCCAGCAGTTACCGAACTAACTCTGGAAACACCATATATTTT.

V and J are TRBV4-2 and TRBJ1-5; the D is unclear. The CDR3 consists of 13 residues. The V gene's germline CDR1 is LGHNA and CDR2 YNFKEQ. V lost 5 bases, J lost 3 bases, and 8 bases lay in between. CDR3 bases: TGTGCCAGCAGCTCTCAGGTCAATCAGCCCCAGCATTTT. Residues: CASSSQVNQPQHF.

The V call is TRBV9, the J call TRBJ2-7, with D possibly being TRBD1 (6 bases). The CDR3 covers 15 residues. V dropped 0 bases and J dropped 3 bases, with 13 bases sitting between them. Germline loops: CDR1 SGDLS, CDR2 YYNGEE. CDR3 sequence: CASSVGQESFYEQYF. The CDR3, as DNA: TGTGCCAGCAGCGTAGGACAGGAAAGCTTCTACGAGCAGTACTTC.

This chain uses TRBV6-1 with TRBJ2-7; D may be TRBD2 (7 bases). The V end was cut by 8 bases, the J end by 6 bases, with 17 bases between. The CDR3 is 13 residues long. The germline gives CDR1 MNHNS, CDR2 SASEGT. The CDR3 DNA follows: TGTGCCAGCTCCTCCGGGGGAGGGGGCGAGCAGTACTTC. As protein: CASSSGGGGEQYF.

V and J are TRBV13 and TRBJ2-7; no definite D call. CDR1 is PRHDT, CDR2 FYEKMQ, per germline (reference sequence). Trimming removed 0 bases at V and 4 bases at J, with 4 bases between. The CDR3 extends over 12 amino acids. The CDR3 protein is CASSLGQYEQYF. CDR3 DNA sequence: TGTGCCAGCAGCTTAGGACAGTACGAGCAGTACTTC.

The chain carries TRBV27 and TRBJ2-5; 10 bases agree with TRBD2. The ends lost 2 bases at V and 9 bases at J; junction bases unmatched: 12. Germline V CDR1 and CDR2: MNHEY, SMNVEV (reference sequence). The CDR3 contains 16 residues. Here the CDR3 DNA reads TGTGCCAGCAGTTTACTCCTAGCGGGGGAGGGTGGGTCCCAGTACTTC. Its translation: CASSLLLAGEGGSQYF.

Only one count was recorded for this clone. This chain joins TRBV2 and TRBJ1-2; tentative D call: TRBD1 (5 bases). CDR1 is SNHLY, CDR2 FYNNEI, per germline. With 10 bases removed from V and 6 bases from J, the gap between germline ends came to 15 bases. This CDR3 spans 12 amino acids. CDR3 protein: CATEGQGHGYTF. CDR3 nucleotide sequence: TGTGCCACCGAAGGGCAGGGTCATGGCTACACCTTC.

V usage is TRBV6-6 and J usage is TRBJ2-1, with D tentatively TRBD1 (5 bases). Germline CDR1 MNHNY, CDR2 SVGAGI (reference sequence). Between the trimmed V and J ends, which lost 5 bases and 7 bases, there was a span of 12 bases. The CDR3 extends over 13 amino acids. For the CDR3, the DNA is TGTGCCAGCAGTATAAGGGGTGCGAATGAGCAGTTCTTC. Protein: CASSIRGANEQFF.